Listed below are T cell receptor beta chains from one sample, sequenced in a study of cytomegalovirus exposure and HLA in healthy donors. The protocol was immunoSEQ multiplex PCR, while the TCRdb copy is restricted to in-frame clones and leaves out a portion. The sample lists some 130,000 clones; 79% were seen once. Sequencing was carried out using PBMCs. These receptor sequences come from a female donor in good health and CMV-seronegative. CDR3s include the opening cysteine and the closing phenylalanine or tryptophan. Fields, in order: J gene, V gene, CDR3 protein.

TRBJ1-5	TRBV6-6	CASSYSVRQPQHF
TRBJ1-5	TRBV5-1	CASSLGVQGSDQPQHF
TRBJ2-3	TRBV19	CASSHSPRDTDTQYF
TRBJ1-4	TRBV28	CASSGPGQGSEKLFF
TRBJ1-2	TRBV30	CACGGSTYGYTF
TRBJ2-2	TRBV7-6	CATPGPVAGGELFF
TRBJ2-5	TRBV6-5	CASSWTGPIETQYF
TRBJ1-1	TRBV6-5	CASGRRENTEAFF
TRBJ2-7	TRBV7-2	CASSPGTGVAYEQYF
TRBJ2-1	TRBV29-1	CSVWEGNEQFF
TRBJ2-1	TRBV10-3	CAISLAGGSYNEQFF
TRBJ2-2	TRBV11-1	CASSLVNTGELFF
TRBJ1-1	TRBV15	CATSRDRADLTGGGTEAFF
TRBJ1-2	TRBV2	CARLNGSLNYGYTF
TRBJ2-1	TRBV29-1	CSVGTKLAGGPRSSYNEQFF
TRBJ1-6	TRBV4-1	CASSQPGTGAPSPLHF
TRBJ1-4	TRBV5-4	CASSLGGGDEKLFF
TRBJ2-2	TRBV9	CASSAGQGTNTGELFF
TRBJ2-3	TRBV5-1	CASSRLDRGDSDTQYF
TRBJ2-1	TRBV30	CAWSDGHHNEQFF
TRBJ2-1	TRBV5-4	CASSTGLAGAYNEQFF
TRBJ1-1	TRBV2	CTSTVGQGNAEAFF
TRBJ2-2	TRBV18	CASSPRATGELFF
TRBJ2-2	TRBV29-1	CSVARSQWATGELFF
TRBJ2-7	TRBV14	CASSQRRDEQYF
TRBJ2-2	TRBV6-4	CASSIYYQTSGNTGELFF
TRBJ2-2	TRBV5-4	CASSSLKGDWTGELFF
TRBJ1-4	TRBV5-8	CASSLRIGHVHEKLFF
TRBJ2-5	TRBV9	CASSVDAVGETQYF
TRBJ1-2	TRBV30	CAWSGPGGDYGYTF
TRBJ1-4	TRBV27	CASARQGHRNEKLFF
TRBJ1-6	TRBV7-6	CASSLAGRENSPLHF
TRBJ1-2	TRBV4-1	CASSQERTGDGGYTF